The 19 T cell receptor beta chains given below trace back to one sample, sequenced in a study of blood T cells in healthy people across ages. Primed by a sample-barcoded 5' primer and a J-beta primer mix, a second PCR proceeded for roughly 6 to 12 cycles. TCRdb itself ran the 5' RACE reads through MiXCR, one entry per CDR3 protein. The data hold 710,000 or so distinct CDR3 sequences, with approximately 31% observed a single time. Sequenced: blood. Receptors originate from a woman of 80 years or more in good health.

Details on this clonotype: A read error is likely, as this CDR3 ends without the conserved phenylalanine or tryptophan. The V gene is TRBV27, the J gene TRBJ1-3; D not resolved. There are 17 residues in the CDR3. Per germline, CDR1 MNHEY and CDR2 SMNVEV (reference sequence). The V and J ends lost 0 bases and 0 bases respectively, with 12 bases between them. The chain's CDR3 is CASSLSDPYHSGNTIYL. The CDR3 DNA follows: TGTGCCAGCAGTTTATCGGATCCTTATCACTCTGGAAACACCATATATCTT.

The rearrangement links TRBV2 to TRBJ1-6, with a tentative D call TRBD1 (6 bases). The CDR3 runs 15 residues. Germline V gives CDR1 SNHLY, CDR2 FYNNEI. Deletions cut 6 bases from V and 8 bases from J, with 17 bases between. DNA of the CDR3: TGTGCCAGCAGCGCCGACAGGAGAAACGATTCACCCCTCCACTTT. Its translation is CASSADRRNDSPLHF.

About this clonotype itself: A much bigger clone sits one base away, suggesting this may be a read error. The chain recombines TRBV6-1 with TRBJ1-2; no clear D gene. Between the trimmed V and J ends, which lost 8 bases and 4 bases, there was a span of 17 bases. The germline V gene encodes CDR1 MNHNS and CDR2 SASEGT. The CDR3 runs 14 residues. Written as DNA, the CDR3 is TGTGCCAGCGGTAAGGGTGACGGCCCCTATGGCTACACCTTC. Translating gives CASGKGDGPYGYTF.

The sample holds many counts of this clonotype. This chain joins TRBV6-6 and TRBJ1-2; 7 positions agree with TRBD1. The CDR3 covers 13 residues. Germline loops: CDR1 MNHNY, CDR2 SVGAGI (reference sequence). With 4 bases clipped from V and 8 bases from J, the junction kept 7 bases outside the gene matches. The CDR3 is CASSSDTGDGYTF. The CDR3 nucleotides are TGTGCCAGCAGTTCAGACACAGGGGACGGCTACACCTTC.

The chain is built from TRBV5-5 and TRBJ2-3; TRBD1 aligns across 7 bases. The CDR3 runs 17 residues. From germline, CDR1 is SGHKS and CDR2 YYEKEE (reference sequence). V gave up 2 bases and J gave up 0 bases; unmatched junction bases: 9. The CDR3 spells CASSFSLDRLSTDTQYF. The DNA of the CDR3 is TGTGCCAGCAGCTTCTCCCTGGACAGGTTGAGCACAGATACGCAGTATTTT.

This chain connects TRBV11-2 to TRBJ2-5; possibly TRBD1 or TRBD2 for D (6 bases each). CDR3 length equals 15 residues. CDR1 is SGHAT, CDR2 FQNNGV, per germline. V gave up 5 bases and J gave up 5 bases, with 18 bases separating them. DNA of the CDR3: TGTGCCAGCAGCCCTCAGACAGGACTATTCGAGACCCAGTACTTC. It translates to CASSPQTGLFETQYF.

This clonotype was detected many times. V usage is TRBV6-5 and J usage is TRBJ1-5; no clear D gene. The germline CDR1 and CDR2 sequences are MNHEY and SVGAGI. The CDR3 runs 15 residues. Trimming took off 6 bases at V and 6 bases at J, with 18 bases between the two ends. The CDR3, as DNA: TGTGCCAGCAGCCCCGGCGGCGGCCTCGGTCAGCCCCAGCATTTT. This encodes CASSPGGGLGQPQHF.

V gene TRBV20-1 combines with J gene TRBJ2-4, with 16 bases matching TRBD2. CDR1 and CDR2 from the germline V gene are DFQATT and SNEGSKA (reference sequence). The trim removed 3 bases at V and 8 bases at J, leaving 7 bases unmatched. The CDR3 is 16 residues long. The CDR3 here is CSASAGTSGREYIQYF. CDR3 DNA: TGCAGTGCTAGCGCCGGGACTAGCGGGAGGGAATACATTCAGTACTTC.

This clonotype was seen only once. The chain recombines TRBV20-1 with TRBJ2-1; possibly TRBD1 for D (6 bases). There are 11 residues in the CDR3. Germline V CDR1 and CDR2: DFQATT, SNEGSKA (reference sequence). The CDR3 DNA sequence: TGCAGCTTGGACAGTCACAATGAGCAGTTCTTC. Residues: CSLDSHNEQFF.

This clonotype was seen many times. The chain links TRBV6-6 to TRBJ2-5; 7 bases fit TRBD2. The CDR3 is 12 residues long. Germline CDR1 and CDR2: MNHNY and SVGAGI (reference sequence). V lost 8 bases, J lost 8 bases, and 8 bases stayed unmatched. CDR3 sequence: CASSLAAGTQYF. The CDR3 nucleotides are TGTGCCAGCTCGCTAGCGGCTGGCACCCAGTACTTC.

This clonotype was detected many times. In DNA, the CDR3 is TGTGCCAGCAGTTCTTCCGGGACACTCGACGAGCAGTACTTC. As protein: CASSSSGTLDEQYF. This chain links TRBV12-3 or TRBV12-4 with TRBJ2-7; D may be TRBD1 (6 bases). This CDR3 spans 14 amino acids. Trimming cost V 4 bases and J 5 bases, with 15 bases left between them.

This rearrangement joins TRBV14 to TRBJ2-5; D is unresolved. TRBJ2-7 explains the end of the DNA better; the J call may be wrong. Germline-derived CDR1 and CDR2 are SGHDN and FVKESK. The CDR3 runs to 14 residues. The CDR3 bases are TGTGCCAGCAGCCAAGTTGGAAGTTTGGACGAGCAGTACTTC. This translates into CASSQVGSLDEQYF.

A few counts support this clonotype. The chain combines TRBV28 with TRBJ2-3; 9 nucleotides line up with TRBD2. This CDR3 is built from 16 residues. The ends lost 3 bases at V and 2 bases at J; junction bases unmatched: 6. Germline lookup yields CDR1 MDHEN and CDR2 SYDVKM. CDR3 nucleotide sequence: TGTGCCAGCAGTTTGGCTCTAGCGGGGCCCACAGATACGCAGTATTTT. Its translation: CASSLALAGPTDTQYF.

V is TRBV29-1 and J is TRBJ2-1, with 9 positions matching TRBD2. Per germline, CDR1 SQVTM and CDR2 ANQGSEA. The J segment lost 7 bases and the V segment lost 7 bases, leaving 26 bases of the junction unmatched. This CDR3 comprises 19 residues. Here the CDR3 reads CSGMGGLAGTPLHRNEQFF. Here the CDR3 DNA reads TGCAGCGGCATGGGGGGGCTAGCGGGAACCCCATTACATAGGAATGAGCAGTTCTTC.

This chain links TRBV6-5 with TRBJ2-5, with a weak D call TRBD1 (5 bases). The CDR3 loop spans 14 amino acids. Germline CDR1 MNHEY, CDR2 SVGAGI. The germline V and J ends were trimmed by 6 bases and 9 bases, with 20 bases remaining between them. CDR3 nucleotides: TGTGCCAGCAGCAGGGCCAGTCTGGGTTCGGCCCAGTACTTC. This translates into CASSRASLGSAQYF.

This clonotype occurred many times. The V call is TRBV2, the J call TRBJ2-1; D is unclear. V lost 4 bases and J 14 bases, leaving 12 bases between the germline ends. Per the germline V gene, CDR1 is SNHLY and CDR2 is FYNNEI. The CDR3 sequence is 11 residues long. The DNA for the CDR3 is TGTGCCAGCAGTGGTCCAGCACGTGAGTTCTTC. Protein product: CASSGPAREFF.

In regard to this clonotype: Possible read error: a much larger clone is one base away. This rearrangement joins TRBV7-3 to TRBJ2-7; 7 bases are a match to TRBD1. V lost 4 bases, J lost 3 bases, and 3 bases stayed unmatched. The CDR3 is 13 residues long. Looked up from germline, CDR1 is SGHTA and CDR2 is FQGTGA. Here the CDR3 DNA reads TGTGCCAGCAGCTGGCGACAGGGCTACGAGCAGTACTTC. This encodes CASSWRQGYEQYF.

The chain is built from TRBV7-2 and TRBJ2-3; D is uncertain. V was cut by 3 bases and J by 2 bases, with 9 bases left in between. Germline V CDR1 and CDR2: SGHTA, FQGNSA. CDR3 size: 14 residues. The CDR3 DNA reads TGTGCCAGCAGCTTTGGAGTAAACACAGATACGCAGTATTTT. It translates to CASSFGVNTDTQYF.

A few counts support this clonotype. The CDR3 spells CASSLSPREGEKLFF. The CDR3, as DNA: TGTGCCAGCAGCTTAAGTCCCAGGGAAGGGGAAAAACTGTTTTTT. The chain employs TRBV7-9 and TRBJ1-4; maybe TRBD1 (5 bases). V shed 2 bases and J shed 8 bases, with 15 bases lying between them. Per the germline V gene, CDR1 is SEHNR and CDR2 is FQNEAQ (reference sequence). The CDR3 runs 15 residues. Supplemented by reference TRBV7-9 and TRBJ1-4, the full variable domain reads DTGVSQNPRHKITKRGQNVTFRCDPISEHNRLYWYRQTLGQGPEFLTYFQNEAQLEKSRLLSDRFSAERPKGSFSTLEIQRTEQGDSAMYLCASSLSPREGEKLFFGSGTQLSVL.